This passage covers 20 T cell receptor beta chains from one sample sequenced in a study of T cells in women clearing cervical HPV infection. Profiled with immunoSEQ multiplex PCR; TCRdb holds only in-frame clones, not every one. The listing contains about 22,000 clones. What was sequenced was blood buffy coat. Source of these receptors: a woman between 18 and 70 years old with a cervical HPV16 infection that either progressed to CIN3+ or cleared (not recorded which).

Concerning this clone itself: The CDR3 end lies 3 residues beyond the end of the read and is filled in from the germline J gene. The chain has TRBV5-1 and TRBJ1-1; TRBD1 matches at 7 bases. Germline CDR1 and CDR2: SGHRS and YFSETQ. The CDR3 loop spans 13 amino acids. V trimming: 6 bases; J trimming: 6 bases; junction bases outside the gene matches: 8. The CDR3 loop reads CASTPGGNAEAFF. CDR3 bases read: TGCGCCAGCACGCCAGGGGGTAACGCTGAA.

Comment on this clone: The sequence runs out 3 residues before the end of the CDR3; the remainder is reconstructed from the germline J gene. The chain uses TRBV30 and TRBJ1-1; D is perhaps TRBD1 (5 bases). Per the germline V gene, CDR1 is GTSNPN and CDR2 is SVGIG (reference sequence). The germline V and J ends were trimmed by 0 bases and 0 bases, with 17 bases remaining between them. The CDR3 length is 17 residues. CDR3 DNA (partial): TGTGCCTGGAGTGTACTTCGCCCGGGACTTATGAACACTGAA. As protein: CAWSVLRPGLMNTE. The CDR3, in full, reads CAWSVLRPGLMNTEAFF.

A note on this clone: The CDR3 end is not reached by the read, which stops 3 residues before it; the germline J gene fills it in. V is TRBV30 and J is TRBJ2-1; a weak D match, TRBD1 (5 bases). The germline V gene has CDR1 GTSNPN and CDR2 SVGIG (reference sequence). The CDR3 runs to 14 residues. V dropped 1 base and J dropped 6 bases, with 13 bases sitting between them. CDR3 loop: CAWSGAVTGNEQFF. The CDR3 DNA, read in part, is TGTGCCTGGAGTGGGGCCGTTACAGGCAATGAG.

With regard to this clone: The read is 3 residues too short to cover the CDR3 end, so that end is filled in from the germline J gene. The chain is built from TRBV11-2 and TRBJ2-1, with D maybe TRBD1 (5 bases). The CDR3 has 14 residues. Germline V gene data show CDR1 as SGHAT and CDR2 as FQNNGV. V gave up 3 bases and J gave up 3 bases, with 9 bases separating them. The sequenced part of the CDR3 DNA is TGTGCCAGCAGCTTCAGGGTAAACTACAATGAG. It codes for CASSFRVNYNE. The whole CDR3 sequence reads CASSFRVNYNEQFF.

A note on this clone: Coverage ceases 3 residues before the CDR3 finishes, and the germline J gene fills in the end. V gene TRBV5-6 combines with J gene TRBJ1-1; 8 positions agree with TRBD1. This CDR3 has 9 amino acids. Germline V gene sequence: CDR1 SGHDT, CDR2 YYEEEE. CDR3 region: CATGGWAFF. The DNA read from the CDR3 is TGTGCCACAGGGGGCTGG.

Here the CDR3 reads CSARDRSGNTEAFF. CDR3 DNA (partial): TGCAGTGCTAGAGATCGCAGCGGGAACACTGAA. The chain couples TRBV20-1 to TRBJ1-1, with D hard to call. The observed sequence ends 3 residues before the CDR3 terminus, with the missing tail filled in from the germline J gene. The germline CDR1 and CDR2 sequences are DFQATT and SNEGSKA (reference sequence). V lost 0 bases and J 1 base, leaving 9 bases between the germline ends. The CDR3 runs 14 residues.

Remarks on this clone: The read ends 3 residues early relative to the CDR3; the germline J gene fills the gap. The chain has TRBV5-1 and TRBJ2-2; TRBD2 matches at 12 bases. The CDR3 is 15 amino acids. The ends lost 6 bases at V and 5 bases at J; junction bases unmatched: 5. CDR1 SGHRS and CDR2 YFSETQ come from the germline V gene. The part of the CDR3 DNA that was read is TGCGCCAGCACCGAACTAGCGGGAGGTACCGGGGAG. Encoded protein: CASTELAGGTGE. The CDR3 in its entirety is CASTELAGGTGELFF.

With respect to this clone: The read ends 3 residues early relative to the CDR3; the germline J gene fills the gap. The chain links TRBV2 to TRBJ1-1; 7 positions agree with TRBD1. Germline assignment: CDR1 SNHLY and CDR2 FYNNEI. The V segment lost 3 bases and the J segment 5 bases; nucleotides outside the gene matches: 12. The CDR3 has 16 amino acids. The part of the CDR3 DNA that was read is TGTGCCAGCAGTGAGGGGAGGCGACAGGGAAGGACTGAA. This sequence encodes CASSEGRRQGRTE. The full-length CDR3 reads as CASSEGRRQGRTEAFF.

Points on this clone: The read comes to an end 3 residues before the CDR3 does, leaving the germline J gene to fill in the end. The rearrangement joins TRBV5-1 to TRBJ2-1; tentative D call: TRBD1 (5 bases). The CDR3 covers 17 residues. Germline CDR1 and CDR2: SGHRS and YFSETQ. The V end was cut by 5 bases, the J end by 3 bases, with 21 bases between. The CDR3 sequence: CASRFAGPRYHYNEQFF. The DNA read from the CDR3 is TGCGCCAGCAGATTCGCAGGGCCGCGCTACCACTACAATGAG. Looking up the rest from reference TRBV5-1 and TRBJ2-1 gives the full variable domain: KAGVTQTPRYLIKTRGQQVTLSCSPISGHRSVSWYQQTPGQGLQFLFEYFSETQRNKGNFPGRFSGRQFSNSRSEMNVSTLELGDSALYLCASRFAGPRYHYNEQFFGPGTRLTVL.

Regarding this clone: The read terminates 3 residues before the CDR3 end, so the remaining end is supplied by the germline J gene. The chain uses TRBV7-2 and TRBJ1-5; possibly TRBD1 for D (6 bases). The CDR3 runs 13 residues. Germline values: CDR1 SGHTA, CDR2 FQGNSA. The ends were cut back, 5 bases at V and 7 bases at J, with 12 bases in the middle. CDR3 sequence: CASSGTNVQPQHF. CDR3 DNA (partial): TGTGCCAGCAGCGGGACAAACGTACAGCCC.

This CDR3 reads CASSLAPSGGISTNEQFF. The CDR3 bases that were read are TGTGCCAGCAGCTTAGCGCCTAGCGGGGGGATCTCTACTAATGAG. The rearrangement joins TRBV7-6 to TRBJ2-1; 11 bases align to TRBD2. Coverage ceases 3 residues before the CDR3 finishes, and the germline J gene fills in the end. Germline-derived CDR1 and CDR2 are SGHVS and FNYEAQ. With 0 bases clipped from V and 7 bases from J, the junction kept 11 bases outside the gene matches. The CDR3 consists of 18 residues.

Concerning this clone: The read ends 3 residues early relative to the CDR3; the germline J gene fills the gap. The gene calls are TRBV27 and TRBJ2-7, with 9 bases that match TRBD2. Trimming removed 3 bases from V and 0 bases from J; junction bases left unmatched: 3. The germline gives CDR1 MNHEY, CDR2 SMNVEV (reference sequence). The CDR3 length is 15 residues. The DNA read from the CDR3 is TGTGCCAGCAGTTTGACTAGCGGAATCTCCTACGAG. Amino acids: CASSLTSGISYE. In full, the CDR3 is CASSLTSGISYEQYF.

About this clone itself: The read falls 3 residues short of the CDR3 end, and the missing part is taken from the germline J gene. This rearrangement joins TRBV11-3 to TRBJ2-7; D is unclear. The CDR3 runs to 13 residues. From germline, CDR1 is SGHNT and CDR2 YENEEA. The ends were cut back, 2 bases at V and 0 bases at J, with 5 bases in the middle. The CDR3 bases that were read are TGTGCCAGCAGCTTACAGAGCTCCTACGAG. Its translation: CASSLQSSYE. The whole CDR3 region reads CASSLQSSYEQYF.

As to this clone: The read stops 3 residues short of the end of the CDR3; the missing end is completed from the germline J gene. The V call is TRBV6-2 or TRBV6-3, the J call TRBJ2-7; D possibly matches TRBD1 or TRBD2 (5 bases each). The CDR3 runs to 15 residues. From germline, CDR1 is MNHEY and CDR2 SVGEGT. Trimming cost V 3 bases and J 1 base, with 13 bases left between them. The CDR3 sequence: CASSYEGSGSYEQYF. CDR3 DNA (partial): TGTGCCAGCAGTTATGAGGGGAGTGGATCCTACGAG.

As concerns this clone: The read terminates 3 residues ahead of where the CDR3 ends, so the germline J gene completes it. V gene TRBV11-2 combines with J gene TRBJ1-4; D remains unclear. This CDR3 comprises 15 residues. V lost 6 bases and J 0 bases, leaving 11 bases between the germline ends. Germline loops: CDR1 SGHAT, CDR2 FQNNGV. The CDR3 reads CASRAPEATNEKLFF. CDR3 DNA (partial): TGTGCCAGCAGGGCCCCAGAGGCAACTAATGAAAAA.

The CDR3 is CASRGRLGASNQPQHF. The DNA read from the CDR3 is TGTGCCAGTAGGGGACGGTTGGGGGCTAGCAATCAGCCC. The genes are TRBV19 and TRBJ1-5; a weak D match, TRBD1 (6 bases). From the germline J gene comes the end of the CDR3, since the read stops 3 residues before it. The germline V gene has CDR1 LNHDA and CDR2 SQIVND (reference sequence). Trimming removed 6 bases at V and 0 bases at J, with 15 bases between. The CDR3 is 16 residues long.

In the case of this clone: The CDR3 end is not reached by the read, which stops 3 residues before it; the germline J gene fills it in. The rearrangement uses TRBV19 and TRBJ2-3; 8 bases fit TRBD2. The V and J ends lost 4 bases and 4 bases, in that order; junction bases with no gene match: 13. The germline V gene has CDR1 LNHDA and CDR2 SQIVND (reference sequence). The CDR3 is 17 residues long. CDR3 in amino acids: CASSTPGGGRSPDTQYF. The sequenced CDR3 bases are TGTGCCAGTAGTACCCCGGGAGGCGGGAGGTCCCCAGATACG.

About this clone itself: The read falls 3 residues short of the CDR3 end, and the missing part is taken from the germline J gene. This chain uses TRBV5-1 with TRBJ1-6; a possible D gene is TRBD1 (5 bases). The CDR3 runs to 14 residues. The V and J ends lost 2 bases and 9 bases respectively, with 12 bases between them. Per germline, CDR1 SGHRS and CDR2 YFSETQ. CDR3 DNA, as far as it was read: TGCGCCAGCAGCTTCGTAGGGGAAGGTTCACCC. This codes for CASSFVGEGSP. The full CDR3 protein is CASSFVGEGSPLHF.

As to this clone: The read gets to within 3 residues of the CDR3 end, and the germline J gene fills in the rest. The chain recombines TRBV7-6 with TRBJ2-7, with D possibly TRBD1 on 6 matching bases. The CDR3 covers 14 residues. Trimming removed 2 bases at V and 5 bases at J, with 13 bases between. The germline V gene encodes CDR1 SGHVS and CDR2 FNYEAQ. CDR3 in amino acids: CASSLTQGWDEQYF. The CDR3 DNA, read in part, is TGTGCCAGCAGCTTAACCCAGGGGTGGGACGAG.

As concerns this clone: The read halts 3 residues ahead of the CDR3 end, with the missing end drawn from the germline J gene. The V and J genes are TRBV20-1 and TRBJ2-2; weak D call: TRBD1 (6 bases). V dropped 1 base and J dropped 4 bases, with 10 bases sitting between them. The CDR3 length is 14 residues. Per the germline V gene, CDR1 is DFQATT and CDR2 is SNEGSKA (reference sequence). The CDR3 spells CSARAKGGTGELFF. The sequenced part of the CDR3 DNA is TGCAGTGCTAGAGCTAAAGGGGGCACCGGGGAG.